This is a list of T cell receptor beta chains from one sample in a study of cytotoxic CD8 clonotypes in ibrutinib-treated CLL. Measured with immunoSEQ multiplex PCR; TCRdb has only the in-frame clones, and not every one. This table holds some 80,000 clones, roughly 83% found once. Here the sequenced sample was PBMCs, taken after 12 months of ibrutinib treatment. These receptors all come from a human donor with chronic lymphocytic leukemia. Both conserved end residues are part of each CDR3. D genes are given only for firm matches. Clone size is not always given. Where it is, it says once, few, many or a class for expanded clones.

j_call cdr3_length d_call v_call clone_size cdr3_aa cdr3_nt
TRBJ1-6 14 . TRBV19 few CASSPGGGERPLHF TGTGCCAGTAGTCCCGGTGGAGGGGAGAGGCCCCTCCACTTT
TRBJ2-1 13 . TRBV7-6 . CASSLRQMGEQFF TGTGCCAGCAGCTTAAGGCAGATGGGTGAGCAGTTCTTC
TRBJ1-2 12 . TRBV6-1 few CASSFSDYGYTF TGTGCCAGCAGTTTTTCAGACTATGGCTACACCTTC
TRBJ1-5 15 . TRBV4-2 . CASSQDRGPNQPQHF TGTGCCAGCAGCCAAGATAGGGGACCCAATCAGCCCCAGCATTTT
TRBJ2-3 16 . TRBV5-6 . CASSLAGQYLTDTQYF TGTGCCAGCAGCTTGGCCGGGCAGTACCTCACAGATACGCAGTATTTT
TRBJ2-7 14 TRBD2 TRBV10-3 once CATSGGPPLYEQYF TGTGCCACTAGCGGGGGGCCCCCCCTCTACGAGCAGTACTTC
TRBJ2-1 13 TRBD2 TRBV7-2 . CAGSGRHDNEQFF TGTGCGGGCAGCGGGAGGCACGACAATGAGCAGTTCTTC
TRBJ1-2 14 TRBD1 TRBV6-6 . CASSSHRDRDGYTF TGTGCCAGCAGTTCCCACCGGGACAGGGATGGCTACACCTTC
TRBJ2-3 16 . TRBV11-3 . CASSLGDLTLTDTQYF TGTGCCAGCAGCCTAGGGGACCTTACCTTGACAGATACGCAGTATTTT
TRBJ2-1 16 TRBD2 TRBV4-3 . CASSQDSGTSYNEQFF TGCGCCAGCAGCCAAGATAGCGGGACCTCCTACAATGAGCAGTTCTTC
TRBJ2-7 12 . TRBV6-6 . CATLRGPYEQYF TGTGCCACCCTGCGGGGCCCCTACGAGCAGTACTTC
TRBJ1-1 12 . TRBV29-1 . CSAGAVGTEAFF TGCAGCGCAGGGGCGGTCGGCACTGAAGCTTTCTTT
TRBJ1-4 14 TRBD1 TRBV9 . CASTRGQPNEKLFF TGTGCCAGCACCCGGGGACAGCCTAATGAAAAACTGTTTTTT
TRBJ2-7 14 TRBD1 TRBV2 . CASTRTGASYEQYF TGTGCCAGCACCCGGACAGGCGCATCCTACGAGCAGTACTTC
TRBJ2-2 14 . TRBV5-6 . CASSLGAGPGELFF TGTGCCAGCAGCTTGGGCGCAGGTCCCGGGGAGCTGTTTTTT
TRBJ2-7 11 . TRBV6-1 once CASSDPWEQYF TGTGCCAGCAGTGACCCCTGGGAGCAGTACTTC
TRBJ1-2 15 TRBD1 TRBV10-3 few CAIRPTGGEGYGYTF TGTGCCATCAGGCCTACAGGGGGCGAGGGGTATGGCTACACCTTC
TRBJ2-5 12 . TRBV18 once CASSPYQETQYF TGTGCCAGCTCGCCGTACCAAGAGACCCAGTACTTC
TRBJ2-4 13 . TRBV7-6 . CASSPSVKNIQYF TGTGCCAGCAGCCCCTCGGTCAAAAACATTCAGTACTTC
TRBJ2-1 12 . TRBV27 . CASSLTRGEQFF TGTGCCAGCAGCCTCACTAGAGGCGAGCAGTTCTTC
TRBJ2-3 15 TRBD2 TRBV11-2 . CASSLVAGGTDTQYF TGTGCCAGCAGCTTAGTAGCGGGGGGCACAGATACGCAGTATTTT
TRBJ1-2 15 TRBD1 TRBV4-2 . CASSQDRDRGPGYTF TGTGCCAGCAGCCAAGACCGGGACAGGGGACCTGGCTACACCTTC
TRBJ2-1 18 . TRBV4-3 . CASSQDPTGVGSYNEQFF TGCGCCAGCAGCCAAGATCCCACCGGGGTTGGGTCCTACAATGAGCAGTTCTTC
TRBJ1-2 13 . TRBV21-1 . CASSKGRHYGYTF TGTGCCAGCAGCAAAGGGCGGCACTATGGCTACACCTTC
TRBJ2-5 13 . TRBV5-4 . CASSSGTQETQYF TGTGCCAGCAGCTCTGGGACCCAAGAGACCCAGTACTTC
TRBJ1-2 13 . TRBV28 . CASSFGPHYGYTF TGTGCCAGCAGTTTTGGGCCCCACTATGGCTACACCTTC
TRBJ2-3 14 TRBD2 TRBV7-2 . CASAPGTTTDTQYF TGTGCCAGCGCTCCCGGGACTACCACAGATACGCAGTATTTT
TRBJ1-4 14 TRBD1 TRBV28 . CATNGDRTNEKLFF TGTGCCACCAATGGGGACAGGACTAATGAAAAACTGTTTTTT
TRBJ2-5 12 . TRBV10-3 . CAISDREETQYF TGTGCCATCAGTGACAGGGAAGAGACCCAGTACTTC